These 3 T cell receptor beta chains were sequenced from one sample in a study of cytomegalovirus exposure and HLA in healthy donors. Both 60 Vbeta primers and 13 Jbeta primers went into the PCR. The table came from immunoSEQ multiplex PCR; TCRdb's copy has only in-frame clones and leaves some out. The sample lists roughly 150,000 clones; roughly 84% were seen once. Source material: PBMCs. Receptor source: a woman aged 18-29 years in good health and CMV-seronegative.

This rearrangement joins TRBV5-1 to TRBJ2-4; D unclear. The CDR3 covers 13 residues. Germline values: CDR1 SGHRS, CDR2 YFSETQ. V lost 3 bases and J lost 9, with 13 bases in between. Here the CDR3 reads CASSYREVGIQYF. CDR3 sequence (DNA): TGCGCCAGCAGCTACCGAGAGGTTGGCATTCAGTACTTC.

V gene TRBV4-1 combines with J gene TRBJ2-7; D gene uncertain. Germline assignment: CDR1 MGHRA and CDR2 YSYEKL. The V end was cut by 0 bases, the J end by 2 bases, with 8 bases between. The CDR3 extends over 14 amino acids. DNA of the CDR3: TGCGCCAGCAGCCAAGATTCAGGAACCTACGAGCAGTACTTC. This sequence encodes CASSQDSGTYEQYF.

The genes are TRBV6-6 and TRBJ2-3, with 7 bases fitting TRBD2. V was clipped by 5 bases and J by 6 bases; unmatched bases: 8. Germline assignment: CDR1 MNHNY and CDR2 SVGAGI (reference sequence). This CDR3 spans 14 amino acids. In DNA, the CDR3 is TGTGCCAGCAGTGCGCTAGCGGATGTCGATACGCAGTATTTT. Translated: CASSALADVDTQYF.